These 16 T cell receptor beta chains were sequenced from one sample in a study of shared clonotypes between healthy human individuals. Profiled with immunoSEQ multiplex PCR; TCRdb holds only in-frame clones, not every one. The sample lists around 1,900,000 clones, over 85% occurring once. CD8 cells classed as naive were CD45RO-negative and positively selected for CCR7, excluding terminally differentiated effector memory CD45RA+ cells. The source material was naive CD8+ T cells from PBMCs. The receptors were sampled from a man aged 18-30 years in good health. Some clones in this sample may be carry-over from other donors' samples.

This rearrangement joins TRBV4-3 to TRBJ1-2, with D perhaps TRBD1 (5 bases). The V gene lost 3 bases and the J gene lost 4 bases, with 21 bases spanning the gap. Germline-derived CDR1 and CDR2 are LGHNA and YSLEER. The CDR3 length is 17 residues. This CDR3 reads CASSQGTAGRSVYGYTF. The CDR3 DNA reads TGCGCCAGCAGCCAGGGAACGGCGGGGCGTTCGGTCTATGGCTACACCTTC.

This chain connects TRBV27 to TRBJ1-1, with D hard to call. Germline assignment: CDR1 MNHEY and CDR2 SMNVEV (reference sequence). V was clipped by 0 bases and J by 6 bases, with 17 bases between them. The CDR3 sequence is 16 residues long. The CDR3 protein is CASSLSPVGVWAEAFF. The CDR3 bases are TGTGCCAGCAGTTTATCGCCAGTCGGGGTCTGGGCTGAAGCTTTCTTT.

This clone was detected only once. J is TRBJ1-1 and V is TRBV7-9; 9 bases agree with TRBD1. CDR1 and CDR2 from the germline V gene are SEHNR and FQNEAQ (reference sequence). The CDR3 runs 16 residues. V lost 7 bases to trimming and J lost 5 bases; unmatched junction nucleotides: 14. Written as DNA, the CDR3 is TGTGCCAGCACCCCCCCGGGACAGGGCCTAAGGACTGAAGCTTTCTTT. Translated, it gives CASTPPGQGLRTEAFF.

This chain uses TRBV19 with TRBJ1-1; D not resolved. V was trimmed by 3 bases and J by 3 bases, leaving 11 bases between them. Germline CDR1 is LNHDA and CDR2 is SQIVND (reference sequence). CDR3 size: 14 residues. The CDR3 protein is CASSMSRGYTEAFF. CDR3 DNA sequence: TGTGCCAGTAGTATGTCAAGAGGGTACACTGAAGCTTTCTTT.

The rearrangement uses TRBV27 and TRBJ2-1, with 7 bases that match TRBD1. Germline V lookup: CDR1 MNHEY, CDR2 SMNVEV (reference sequence). The CDR3 extends over 14 amino acids. After removal of 3 bases from V and 9 bases from J, the junction contained 8 bases not matched to a gene. CDR3 sequence: CASSLTLGGGEQFF. The CDR3 DNA is TGTGCCAGCAGTTTGACTCTAGGGGGCGGTGAGCAGTTCTTC.

The chain employs TRBV11-2 and TRBJ2-7; 7 bases line up with TRBD1. Germline V gene lookup returns CDR1 SGHAT and CDR2 FQNNGV. The trim removed 5 bases at V and 2 bases at J, leaving 6 bases unmatched. The CDR3 spans 14 residues. The CDR3 DNA reads TGTGCCAGCAGCGGGTGGGACAGAGCCTACGAGCAGTACTTC. Its protein is CASSGWDRAYEQYF.

The chain links TRBV9 to TRBJ1-5; no firm D call. The CDR3 length is 14 residues. The germline V and J ends were trimmed by 3 bases and 0 bases, with 7 bases remaining between them. Germline V gene sequence: CDR1 SGDLS, CDR2 YYNGEE. CDR3 coding DNA: TGTGCCAGCAGCGGACCCGATAGCAATCAGCCCCAGCATTTT. Residues: CASSGPDSNQPQHF.

The chain has TRBV28 and TRBJ2-7; D possibly corresponds to TRBD2 (6 bases). V lost 4 bases, J lost 1 base, and 14 bases lay in between. Germline V CDR1 and CDR2: MDHEN, SYDVKM. This CDR3 has 15 residues. The CDR3 protein is CASSSTGEWSYEQYF. The DNA of the CDR3 is TGTGCCAGCAGTTCGACGGGGGAGTGGTCCTACGAGCAGTACTTC.

This chain connects TRBV7-3 to TRBJ2-7; the match to TRBD2 covers 8 bases. The CDR3 contains 16 residues. Germline CDR1 and CDR2: SGHTA and FQGTGA. With V trimmed by 3 bases and J by 4 bases, 11 bases remained unmatched. Here the CDR3 reads CASSFEREGPPYEQYF. In DNA, the CDR3 is TGTGCCAGCAGCTTTGAACGGGAGGGCCCTCCTTACGAGCAGTACTTC.

This clone was seen only once. The chain joins TRBV9 to TRBJ2-7; D may be TRBD2 (6 bases). V lost 4 bases, J lost 0 bases, and 17 bases lay in between. The CDR3 is 16 amino acids. CDR1 and CDR2 from the germline V gene are SGDLS and YYNGEE. DNA of the CDR3: TGTGCCAGCAGCATCAATCCGGGGGATCACTCCTACGAGCAGTACTTC. This translates into CASSINPGDHSYEQYF. Full variable domain (missing parts from reference TRBV9 and TRBJ2-7): DSGVTQTPKHLITATGQRVTLRCSPRSGDLSVYWYQQSLDQGLQFLIQYYNGEERAKGNILERFSAQQFPDLHSELNLSSLELGDSALYFCASSINPGDHSYEQYFGPGTRLTVT.

This clone has just one count. The chain employs TRBV19 and TRBJ2-7; tentatively, D is TRBD2 (5 bases). The CDR3 loop spans 13 amino acids. Trimming pared 3 bases from V and 3 bases from J, leaving 9 bases between. CDR1 LNHDA and CDR2 SQIVND come from the germline V gene (reference sequence). The DNA for the CDR3 is TGTGCCAGTAGTATTGGGAGATACTACGAGCAGTACTTC. Its translation is CASSIGRYYEQYF.

The chain recombines TRBV9 with TRBJ2-7, with TRBD2 matching over 8 bases. The CDR3 covers 16 residues. The trim removed 0 bases at V and 2 bases at J, leaving 7 bases unmatched. Germline V gene sequence: CDR1 SGDLS, CDR2 YYNGEE. The CDR3 is CASSVDPLAGAYEQYF. CDR3 DNA sequence: TGTGCCAGCAGCGTAGATCCGCTAGCGGGTGCCTACGAGCAGTACTTC. The whole variable domain, filled in from reference TRBV9 and TRBJ2-7, reads DSGVTQTPKHLITATGQRVTLRCSPRSGDLSVYWYQQSLDQGLQFLIQYYNGEERAKGNILERFSAQQFPDLHSELNLSSLELGDSALYFCASSVDPLAGAYEQYFGPGTRLTVT.

This chain uses TRBV27 with TRBJ1-2; 9 bases line up with TRBD1. This CDR3 has 15 residues. Germline V lookup: CDR1 MNHEY, CDR2 SMNVEV (reference sequence). V was pared by 5 bases and J by 6 bases, with 10 bases of the junction left unmatched. The DNA of the CDR3 is TGTGCCAGCAGTCCCTACAGGGGGCGGAAAGATGGCTACACCTTC. It codes for CASSPYRGRKDGYTF.

V and J are TRBV6-6 and TRBJ2-1; 12 nucleotides line up with TRBD2. The CDR3 runs to 16 residues. With V trimmed by 4 bases and J by 2 bases, 3 bases remained unmatched. CDR1 and CDR2 from the germline V gene are MNHNY and SVGAGI (reference sequence). The CDR3 DNA follows: TGTGCCAGCAGTTCTAGGACTAGCGGGACCTACAATGAGCAGTTCTTC. Encoded protein: CASSSRTSGTYNEQFF.

V gene TRBV10-3 combines with J gene TRBJ2-7; no definite D call. The V end was cut by 6 bases, the J end by 1 base, with 22 bases between. Germline V gene lookup returns CDR1 ENHRY and CDR2 SYGVKD. The CDR3 loop spans 17 amino acids. CDR3 amino acids: CAIRVWSGTPSSYEQYF. The CDR3 nucleotides are TGTGCCATCAGGGTCTGGAGTGGTACCCCTTCATCCTACGAGCAGTACTTC.

The V and J genes are TRBV5-1 and TRBJ2-7; D ambiguous. The V gene's germline CDR1 is SGHRS and CDR2 YFSETQ. The CDR3 is 14 residues long. Trimming shortened V by 4 bases and J by 0 bases, and 11 bases separated the two germline ends. CDR3 sequence (DNA): TGCGCCAGCAGCCCTTCGACCGGCTCCTACGAGCAGTACTTC. This encodes CASSPSTGSYEQYF.